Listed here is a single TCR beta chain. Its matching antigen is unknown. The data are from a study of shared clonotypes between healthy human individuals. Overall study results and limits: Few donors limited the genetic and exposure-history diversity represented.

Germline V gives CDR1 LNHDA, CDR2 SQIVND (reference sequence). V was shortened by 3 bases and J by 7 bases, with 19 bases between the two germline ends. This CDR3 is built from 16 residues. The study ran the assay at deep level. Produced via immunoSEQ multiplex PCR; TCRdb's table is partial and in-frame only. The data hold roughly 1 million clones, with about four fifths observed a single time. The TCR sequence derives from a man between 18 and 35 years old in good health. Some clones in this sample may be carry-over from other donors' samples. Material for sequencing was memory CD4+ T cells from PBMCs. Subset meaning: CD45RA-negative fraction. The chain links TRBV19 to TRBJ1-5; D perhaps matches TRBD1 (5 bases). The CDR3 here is CASSMWRGNSGQPQHF. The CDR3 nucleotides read TGTGCCAGTAGTATGTGGCGGGGGAACTCGGGACAGCCCCAGCATTTT.